The table lists the clone carrying this TCR beta chain with a few counts. The antigen remains unidentified. The data derive from a study of T cell repertoires in cytomegalovirus infection. Each CDR3 protein gets one entry after TCRdb re-called the reads with MiXCR. The data contain approximately 76,000 distinct CDR3 sequences, 35% to 45% of them singletons. The CDR3 is 18 residues long. Germline CDR1 SGHTA, CDR2 FQGNSA. The junction had 16 bases not matched to a gene; V was cut back by 3 bases and J by 5 bases. This receptor was taken from a human donor in good health (CMV status not recorded). Some clones in this sample may be carry-over from other donors' samples. The chain employs TRBV7-2 and TRBJ2-5, with 9 bases matching TRBD2. The material sequenced was CD8+ T cells from cultured PBMCs, taken from culture after CMV antigen stimulation. Here the CDR3 DNA reads TGTGCCAGCAGCTTGCGGCGGGTTAGCGGGGGATTCCGGGAGACCCAGTACTTC. This gives the protein CASSLRRVSGGFRETQYF.